Sequencing of this T cell receptor (beta chain) was carried out in a study of cytomegalovirus exposure and HLA in healthy donors. Per the germline V gene, CDR1 is MGHRA and CDR2 is YSYEKL. CDR3 size: 16 residues. V was shortened by 5 bases and J by 0 bases, with 16 bases between the two germline ends. Data came from immunoSEQ multiplex PCR; TCRdb stores just in-frame clones and leaves some out. The sample carries approximately 260,000 clones, 86% recorded once. The validation cohort, a group of more than 100 subjects, included the donors and was separate from the roughly 700-subject first cohort. This clonotype was sampled from a woman between 18 and 29 years old in good health and CMV-seronegative. The V and J genes are TRBV4-1 and TRBJ1-1; possible D gene TRBD1, 5 bases. Sequencing was carried out using PBMCs. CDR3 amino acids: CASSSAQDSMNTEAFF. CDR3 nucleotide sequence: TGCGCCAGCAGCTCCGCCCAAGACAGCATGAACACTGAAGCTTTCTTT.